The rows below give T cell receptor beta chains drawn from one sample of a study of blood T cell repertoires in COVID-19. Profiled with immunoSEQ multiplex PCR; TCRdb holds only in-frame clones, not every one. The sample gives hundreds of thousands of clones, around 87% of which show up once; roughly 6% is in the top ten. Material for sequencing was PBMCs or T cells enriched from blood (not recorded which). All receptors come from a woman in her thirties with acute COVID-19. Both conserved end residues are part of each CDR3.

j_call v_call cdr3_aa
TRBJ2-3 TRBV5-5 CASSSSGRTDTQYF
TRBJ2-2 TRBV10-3 CAISSGTTNTGELFF
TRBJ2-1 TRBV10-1 CASSSTQPPDNEQFF
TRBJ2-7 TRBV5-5 CASSSRDTPYEQYF
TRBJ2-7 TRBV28 CASSPLGNEQYF
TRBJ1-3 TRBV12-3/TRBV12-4 CASRTVGNTIYF
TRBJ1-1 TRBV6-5 CASSYSDFREAFF
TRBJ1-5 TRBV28 CASSSPGGGFITPQHF
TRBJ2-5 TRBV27 CASSFSGRWETQYF
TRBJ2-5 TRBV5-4 CASSFRAGIAETQYF
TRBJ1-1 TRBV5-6 CASSSRGSMNTEAFF
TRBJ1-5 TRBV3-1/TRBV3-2 CASSRGPLPQHF
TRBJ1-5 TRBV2 CASSGDSENQPQHF
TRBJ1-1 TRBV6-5 CASSSNRGDAEAFF
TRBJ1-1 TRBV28 CASGSGGENTEAFF
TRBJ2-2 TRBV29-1 CSVEIRGEDTGELFF